The T cell receptor (beta chain) described here comes from a study of technical replicates of blood from four donors. The CDR3 runs 21 residues. The table came from immunoSEQ multiplex PCR; TCRdb's copy has only in-frame clones and leaves some out. The data hold around 69,000 clones, with just under 97% observed a single time. The sequencing input was T cells isolated from PBMCs. The chain links TRBV1 to TRBJ2-6; the table's D call TRBD1 went unverified against the DNA. TRBV1 is a listed pseudogene. The origin of this receptor is a human donor in good health. CDR3 DNA: TGCACCAGCAGCCAATTCAAGGGACAGGGAACACTTCGAAGGGGGGCCAACGTCCTGACTTTC. Translated: CTSSQFKGQGTLRRGANVLTF.